These 27 T cell receptor beta chains share one sample of origin, sequenced in a study of Ad26.COV2.S vaccination and SARS-CoV-2 variants (dated by TCRdb to the early 2020s). The library relied on the immunoSEQ multiplex PCR assay. TCRdb limited this immuneACCESS table to in-frame rearrangements with V and J called. A share of clones is missing; checked studies link under half to unresolved V genes, and the rest is unexplained. This sample gives 350,000 to 400,000 clones in total; 89% of them show up just once. The ten largest clones take up 1.5% to 2% of the sample. What this sample's treatment or condition label stands for: over 15 received Ad26.COV2.S at low or high dose, single or two shots; several received placebo; per-sample allocation not given. Repertoires of vaccine and placebo recipients were sequenced from samples taken on day 63 after the first injection. The sequenced sample was peripheral blood, obtained in a trial of Ad26.COV2.S vaccine versus placebo. These receptors were collected from a person between 18 and 65 years old who received the Ad26.COV2.S COVID-19 vaccine or a placebo.

The chain combines TRBV28 with TRBJ1-5; D is uncertain. The germline V gene has CDR1 MDHEN and CDR2 SYDVKM. The CDR3 consists of 15 residues. The germline V and J ends were trimmed by 6 bases and 4 bases, with 16 bases remaining between them. The CDR3 loop is CASSPPLRMNQPQHF. The CDR3 nucleotides are TGTGCCAGCAGCCCTCCCCTGCGGATGAATCAGCCCCAGCATTTT.

The J gene is TRBJ2-2, the V gene TRBV7-9, with TRBD1 matching 11 bases. After removal of 2 bases from V and 6 bases from J, the junction contained 2 bases not matched to a gene. Germline values: CDR1 SEHNR, CDR2 FQNEAQ (reference sequence). The CDR3 extends over 15 amino acids. In DNA, the CDR3 is TGTGCCAGCAGCTTAAGGGACAGGGGGGCCGGGGAGCTGTTTTTT. Its protein product is CASSLRDRGAGELFF.

This sequence joins TRBV4-2 and TRBJ2-7, with 10 bases identical to TRBD2. V lost 0 bases, J lost 3 bases, and 8 bases stayed unmatched. Germline lookup yields CDR1 LGHNA and CDR2 YNFKEQ. This CDR3 comprises 17 residues. The CDR3: CASSQESIAGGGYEQYF. The CDR3 DNA reads TGTGCCAGCAGCCAAGAGTCTATAGCGGGAGGCGGCTACGAGCAGTACTTC.

The gene calls are TRBV9 and TRBJ2-7, with 7 nucleotides matching TRBD1. The CDR3 spans 15 residues. In germline, CDR1 is SGDLS, CDR2 YYNGEE. The trim removed 3 bases at V and 5 bases at J, leaving 11 bases unmatched. This CDR3 is CASSARKTGWDEQYF. DNA of the CDR3: TGTGCCAGCAGCGCCCGAAAGACAGGGTGGGACGAGCAGTACTTC.

The chain combines TRBV6-5 with TRBJ2-7, with 7 bases matching TRBD1. The CDR3 length is 12 residues. From germline, CDR1 is MNHEY and CDR2 SVGAGI. Trimming removed 5 bases from V and 12 bases from J; junction bases left unmatched: 10. The chain's CDR3 is CASSLDREKRYF. In DNA, the CDR3 is TGTGCCAGCAGTCTCGACAGGGAGAAGCGGTACTTC.

The chain links TRBV19 to TRBJ2-1, with D hard to call. Per germline, CDR1 LNHDA and CDR2 SQIVND (reference sequence). V dropped 1 base and J dropped 0 bases, with 10 bases sitting between them. This CDR3 contains 16 residues. Written as DNA, the CDR3 is TGTGCCAGTAGTATAGGCGACTTAAGCTCCTACAATGAGCAGTTCTTC. Encoded protein: CASSIGDLSSYNEQFF.

The rearrangement uses TRBV7-2 and TRBJ2-1; D is ambiguous. The V and J ends lost 0 bases and 7 bases respectively, with 10 bases between them. The germline V gene has CDR1 SGHTA and CDR2 FQGNSA. CDR3 length equals 14 residues. Here the CDR3 reads CASSLATPGNEQFF. DNA for the CDR3: TGTGCCAGCAGCTTAGCGACTCCCGGGAATGAGCAGTTCTTC.

The chain recombines TRBV6-1 with TRBJ1-5, with D unclear. This CDR3 region has 14 residues. The germline gives CDR1 MNHNS, CDR2 SASEGT. V lost 2 bases and J lost 1, with 6 bases in between. CDR3 loop: CASSERWSNQPQHF. The CDR3 DNA is TGTGCCAGCAGTGAAAGGTGGAGCAATCAGCCCCAGCATTTT.

V and J are TRBV5-1 and TRBJ2-5, with TRBD1 matching over 9 bases. Germline CDR1 reads SGHRS; CDR2 reads YFSETQ. The CDR3 spans 16 residues. The V and J ends lost 5 bases and 4 bases, in that order; junction bases with no gene match: 12. The CDR3 sequence: CASSQAPGQGGETQYF. CDR3 coding DNA: TGCGCCAGCAGTCAAGCTCCGGGACAGGGTGGAGAGACCCAGTACTTC.

CDR3 in amino acids: CASSLTGEGEQYF. The CDR3 region has the DNA TGTGCCAGCAGTTTAACAGGGGAAGGCGAGCAGTACTTC. The chain recombines TRBV27 with TRBJ2-7; TRBD1 matches 7 bases. Per the germline V gene, CDR1 is MNHEY and CDR2 is SMNVEV (reference sequence). Trimming at V came to 2 bases and at J to 6 bases, leaving 4 bases not matched to a gene. The CDR3 has 13 residues.

On this clone itself: Germline is not matched at one junction end, which may reflect a read error. This chain joins TRBV5-8 and TRBJ1-4; D unresolved. There are 17 residues in the CDR3. Germline V lookup: CDR1 SGHTS, CDR2 YDEGEE. CDR3 sequence reads: CASSLGGDYGSKEKLFF. CDR3 DNA: TGTGCCAGCAGCTTGGGAGGCGACTACGGATCTAAGGAAAAACTGTTTTTT.

The J gene is TRBJ2-1, the V gene TRBV18; perhaps TRBD1 as D (6 bases). This CDR3 has 15 amino acids. With 5 bases removed from V and 6 bases from J, the gap between germline ends came to 17 bases. The V gene's germline CDR1 is KGHSH and CDR2 LQKENI. The CDR3 sequence is CASSSSQGRGNEQFF. DNA of the CDR3: TGTGCCAGCTCATCCTCACAGGGTCGAGGCAATGAGCAGTTCTTC.

The gene calls are TRBV7-9 and TRBJ2-7, with D perhaps being TRBD1 or TRBD2 (6 bases each). CDR3 length equals 15 residues. V lost 5 bases and J lost 3, with 17 bases in between. Germline assignment: CDR1 SEHNR and CDR2 FQNEAQ (reference sequence). CDR3 loop: CASSQGAGGLYEQYF. CDR3 DNA: TGTGCCAGCAGCCAAGGGGCTGGGGGGCTCTACGAGCAGTACTTC. The whole variable domain, filled in from reference TRBV7-9 and TRBJ2-7, reads DTGVSQNPRHKITKRGQNVTFRCDPISEHNRLYWYRQTLGQGPEFLTYFQNEAQLEKSRLLSDRFSAERPKGSFSTLEIQRTEQGDSAMYLCASSQGAGGLYEQYFGPGTRLTVT.

The genes are TRBV10-3 and TRBJ2-7; 7 bases line up with TRBD2. The CDR3 is 15 amino acids. Germline V CDR1 and CDR2: ENHRY, SYGVKD. V lost 6 bases and J lost 0; bases outside the gene matches: 8. The CDR3 protein is CAISPTSDFSYEQYF. For the CDR3, the DNA is TGTGCCATCAGCCCCACTAGCGACTTCTCCTACGAGCAGTACTTC.

The chain recombines TRBV3-1 (or the pseudogene TRBV3-2) with TRBJ1-3, with 8 bases matching TRBD1. With V trimmed by 0 bases and J by 2 bases, 6 bases remained unmatched. The CDR3 consists of 17 residues. CDR1 is LGHDT, CDR2 YNNKEL, per germline (reference sequence). The CDR3 sequence: CASSQDIQGGTGNTIYF. CDR3 DNA: TGTGCCAGCAGCCAAGATATACAGGGGGGAACTGGAAACACCATATATTTT.

The chain links TRBV5-1 to TRBJ1-6; TRBD1 is a possible D gene (6 bases). CDR1 is SGHRS and CDR2 is YFSETQ in the germline V gene. V gave up 1 base and J gave up 7 bases, with 12 bases separating them. The CDR3 has 15 amino acids. Written as DNA, the CDR3 is TGCGCCAGCAGCTTGTTGGACAGTAAGAATTCACCCCTCCACTTT. Its translation is CASSLLDSKNSPLHF.

The chain combines TRBV28 with TRBJ1-1, with D perhaps TRBD1 (5 bases). CDR3 length: 14 residues. Germline lookup yields CDR1 MDHEN and CDR2 SYDVKM. V lost 6 bases to trimming and J lost 5 bases, with 16 bases between them. The CDR3 reads CASRQSTQGTEAFF. The CDR3 coding sequence is TGTGCCAGCAGACAGTCTACCCAGGGTACTGAAGCTTTCTTT.

This chain's CDR3 is CASSRLGGIRGSHNEQFF. The CDR3 nucleotides are TGCGCCAGCTCCCGCCTAGGGGGCATCCGCGGGAGCCACAATGAGCAGTTCTTC. The chain recombines TRBV4-1 with TRBJ2-1; TRBD1 or TRBD2 may be the D gene (7 bases each). CDR3 length: 18 amino acids. V was pared by 8 bases and J by 5 bases, with 28 bases between. Germline loops: CDR1 MGHRA, CDR2 YSYEKL.

The chain joins TRBV11-3 to TRBJ2-5; D not certain. The CDR3 contains 13 residues. Germline CDR1 reads SGHNT; CDR2 reads YENEEA. V was cut by 5 bases and J by 5 bases, with 12 bases left in between. The chain's CDR3 is CASSPDAAETQYF. The CDR3 DNA reads TGTGCCAGCAGCCCAGACGCCGCCGAGACCCAGTACTTC.

The chain links TRBV5-4 to TRBJ2-5; 8 nucleotides align to TRBD1. V trimming: 2 bases; J trimming: 3 bases; junction bases outside the gene matches: 9. The germline gives CDR1 SGHNT, CDR2 YYREEE (reference sequence). This CDR3 spans 16 amino acids. As DNA, the CDR3 is TGTGCCAGCAGCTTCTGGACAGGGTTTAAGGAAGAGACCCAGTACTTC. Its translation is CASSFWTGFKEETQYF.

The V and J genes are TRBV3-1 (or the pseudogene TRBV3-2) and TRBJ2-2; D might be TRBD1 (6 bases). The germline V gene has CDR1 LGHDT and CDR2 YNNKEL (reference sequence). V shed 0 bases and J shed 4 bases, with 12 bases lying between them. This CDR3 has 16 residues. CDR3 amino acids: CASSQEPTGSTGELFF. In nucleotides, the CDR3 is TGTGCCAGCAGCCAAGAACCGACAGGATCCACCGGGGAGCTGTTTTTT.

The chain's CDR3 is CASSLDGLNNYNEQFF. In DNA, the CDR3 is TGCGCCAGCAGCTTGGATGGGTTGAATAACTACAATGAGCAGTTCTTC. The chain employs TRBV5-1 and TRBJ2-1; no firm D call. This CDR3 spans 16 amino acids. Germline CDR1 reads SGHRS; CDR2 reads YFSETQ. Trimming took off 0 bases at V and 3 bases at J, with 13 bases between the two ends. Combining the CDR3 with reference TRBV5-1 and TRBJ2-1 gives the whole variable domain KAGVTQTPRYLIKTRGQQVTLSCSPISGHRSVSWYQQTPGQGLQFLFEYFSETQRNKGNFPGRFSGRQFSNSRSEMNVSTLELGDSALYLCASSLDGLNNYNEQFFGPGTRLTVL.

This rearrangement joins TRBV27 to TRBJ2-7; 7 bases line up with TRBD1. There are 15 residues in the CDR3. V lost 5 bases, J lost 6 bases, and 13 bases stayed unmatched. Looked up from germline, CDR1 is MNHEY and CDR2 is SMNVEV (reference sequence). The CDR3 here is CASSSRGPGVSEQYF. As DNA, the CDR3 is TGTGCCAGCAGTAGTAGGGGGCCGGGTGTGTCCGAGCAGTACTTC.

In its sample, this clone was seen once. The gene calls are TRBV28 and TRBJ2-7; 8 bases are a match to TRBD1. V shed 5 bases and J 2 bases; nucleotides not matched to a gene: 5. This CDR3 region has 14 residues. The germline gives CDR1 MDHEN, CDR2 SYDVKM. The CDR3, as DNA: TGTGCCAGCAGTCCCCGACAGGGGCCCTACGAGCAGTACTTC. Residues: CASSPRQGPYEQYF.

This clone was counted only a few times. The chain has TRBV4-1 and TRBJ2-7; 9 bases are shared with TRBD2. CDR1 MGHRA and CDR2 YSYEKL come from the germline V gene. This CDR3 comprises 15 residues. J gave up 5 bases and V 4 bases, and 9 bases lay outside the gene matches. CDR3 region: CASSPFSGSVNEQYF. Here the CDR3 DNA reads TGCGCCAGCAGCCCCTTTAGCGGGAGTGTCAACGAGCAGTACTTC.

The chain recombines TRBV2 with TRBJ1-3; D possibly corresponds to TRBD1 (5 bases). The CDR3 extends over 17 amino acids. The germline CDR1 and CDR2 sequences are SNHLY and FYNNEI. Trimming took off 6 bases at V and 8 bases at J, with 26 bases between the two ends. CDR3 DNA: TGTGCCAGCAGCGAATCGGACCAGGGACCCACATGGGACACCATATATTTT. The encoded protein is CASSESDQGPTWDTIYF.

J is TRBJ1-1 and V is TRBV27, with no clear D. With 3 bases removed from V and 1 base from J, the gap between germline ends came to 6 bases. In germline, CDR1 is MNHEY, CDR2 SMNVEV (reference sequence). The length of the CDR3 is 13 residues. CDR3 DNA sequence: TGTGCCAGCAGTTTTTATTCGAACACTGAAGCTTTCTTT. It translates to CASSFYSNTEAFF.